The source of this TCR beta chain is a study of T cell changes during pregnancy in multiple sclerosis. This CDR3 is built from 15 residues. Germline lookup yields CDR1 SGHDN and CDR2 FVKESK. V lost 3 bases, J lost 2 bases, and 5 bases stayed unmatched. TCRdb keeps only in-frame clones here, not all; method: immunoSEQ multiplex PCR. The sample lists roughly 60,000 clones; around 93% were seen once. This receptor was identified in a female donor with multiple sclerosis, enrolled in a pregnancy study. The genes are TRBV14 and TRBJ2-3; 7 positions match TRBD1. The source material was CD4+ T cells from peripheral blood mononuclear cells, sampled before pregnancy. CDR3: CASSQGDRTTDTQYF. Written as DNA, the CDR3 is TGTGCCAGCAGCCAGGGGGACAGAACCACAGATACGCAGTATTTT. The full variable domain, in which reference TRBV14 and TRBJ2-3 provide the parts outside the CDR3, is EAGVTQFPSHSVIEKGQTVTLRCDPISGHDNLYWYRRVMGKEIKFLLHFVKESKQDESGMPNNRFLAERTGGTYSTLKVQPAELEDSGVYFCASSQGDRTTDTQYFGPGTRLTVL.